This T cell receptor (beta chain) was sequenced for a study of T cells in localized non-small cell lung cancer. Points on this clone: What it binds is not known.

Some clones are missing from TCRdb's copy, which holds only in-frame ones; the method was immunoSEQ multiplex PCR. The data show around 50,000 clones, 75% to 90% seen once. Study observations and caveats: A denser population of T cells in blood accompanied longer overall survival. Without multi-region sequencing, intratumor heterogeneity could not be excluded. Measurement of T cell clonality placed uninvolved adjacent lung highest, above the level in tumor. When the top 100 tumor clones were examined, a median approximately 60 of them also appeared in the adjacent lung, which was paired and uninvolved.

V was clipped by 3 bases and J by 4 bases, with 10 bases between them. CDR1 is LNHDA, CDR2 SQIVND, per germline (reference sequence). The CDR3 is 14 amino acids. This TCR came from a woman aged 35-75 years with stage I lung adenocarcinoma. Material: peripheral blood, obtained before any cancer treatment. This chain links TRBV19 with TRBJ1-5; a weak D match, TRBD1 (5 bases). CDR3 residues: CASSIQGSNQPQHF. In DNA, the CDR3 is TGTGCCAGTAGTATCCAGGGATCGAATCAGCCCCAGCATTTT. The whole variable domain, filled in from reference TRBV19 and TRBJ1-5, reads DGGITQSPKYLFRKEGQNVTLSCEQNLNHDAMYWYRQDPGQGLRLIYYSQIVNDFQKGDIAEGYSVSREKKESFPLTVTSAQKNPTAFYLCASSIQGSNQPQHFGDGTRLSIL.